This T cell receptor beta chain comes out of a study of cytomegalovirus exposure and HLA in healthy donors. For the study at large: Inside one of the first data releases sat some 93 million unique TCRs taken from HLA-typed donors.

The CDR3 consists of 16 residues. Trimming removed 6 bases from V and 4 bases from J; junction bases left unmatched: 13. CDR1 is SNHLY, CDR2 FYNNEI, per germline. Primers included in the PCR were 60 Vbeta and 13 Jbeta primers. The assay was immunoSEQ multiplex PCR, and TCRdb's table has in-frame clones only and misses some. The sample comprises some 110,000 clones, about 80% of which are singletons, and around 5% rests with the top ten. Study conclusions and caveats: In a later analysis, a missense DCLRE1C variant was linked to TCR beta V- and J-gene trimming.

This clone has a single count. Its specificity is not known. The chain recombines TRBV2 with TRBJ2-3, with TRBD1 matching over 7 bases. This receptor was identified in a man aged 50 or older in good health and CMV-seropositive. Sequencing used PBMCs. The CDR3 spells CASRGPGTVNSDTQYF. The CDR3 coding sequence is TGTGCCAGCAGGGGCCCCGGGACAGTGAATTCAGATACGCAGTATTTT.